This TCR beta chain was profiled in a study of T-cell memory formation after mild COVID-19. On this clonotype: The junction and the germline gene differ at one end; a read error may be behind it.

This CDR3 is 16 amino acids long. Germline lookup yields CDR1 SSHAT and CDR2 FNYEAQ (reference sequence). TCRdb called the 5' RACE reads again in MiXCR, with one record for every CDR3 protein. The table lists about 150,000 distinct CDR3 sequences, roughly 13% of them singletons. What was sequenced was PBMCs or a T cell subset sorted from them (not recorded which). The receptor was derived from a man between 18 and 35 years old who had mild COVID-19 (a few samples of this study predate the infection). Cell type and time point are not known. The chain combines TRBV7-7 with TRBJ2-2; D not certain. CDR3 sequence (DNA): TGTGCTAGCAGCCGATTCGGTGGGGCGAACACCGGGGAGCTGTTTTTT. Encoded protein: CASSRFGGANTGELFF.